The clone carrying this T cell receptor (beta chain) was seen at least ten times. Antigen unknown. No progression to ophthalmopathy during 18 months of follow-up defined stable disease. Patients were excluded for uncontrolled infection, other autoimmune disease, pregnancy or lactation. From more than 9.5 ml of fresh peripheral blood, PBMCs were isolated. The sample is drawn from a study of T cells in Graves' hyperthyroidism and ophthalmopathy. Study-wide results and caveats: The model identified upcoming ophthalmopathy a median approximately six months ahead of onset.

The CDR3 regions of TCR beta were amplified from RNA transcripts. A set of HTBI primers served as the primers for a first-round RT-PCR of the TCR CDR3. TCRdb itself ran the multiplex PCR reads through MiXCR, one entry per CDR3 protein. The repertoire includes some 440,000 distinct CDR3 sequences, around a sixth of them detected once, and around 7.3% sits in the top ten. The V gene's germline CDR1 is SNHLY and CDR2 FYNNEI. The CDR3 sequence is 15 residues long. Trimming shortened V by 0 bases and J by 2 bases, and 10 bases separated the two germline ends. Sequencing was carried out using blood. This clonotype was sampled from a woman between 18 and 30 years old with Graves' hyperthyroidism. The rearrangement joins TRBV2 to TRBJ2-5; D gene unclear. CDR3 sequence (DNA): TGTGCCAGCAGTGAAGCGCTTGGGGTTCAAGAGACCCAGTACTTC. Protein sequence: CASSEALGVQETQYF.